The next 22 T cell receptor beta chains were all read from a single sample in a study of shared clonotypes between healthy human individuals. TCRdb keeps only in-frame clones here, not all; method: immunoSEQ multiplex PCR. The sample yields about 1.1 million clones, approximately 80% seen once. The sample consisted of memory CD4+ T cells from PBMCs. Stated subset: CD45RA-negative fraction. All receptors come from a man younger than 35 in good health. Some clones in this sample may be carry-over from other donors' samples.

A remark on this clone: Other nucleotide sequences in the sample specify the same CDR3. This chain joins TRBV18 and TRBJ2-5; the D gene is possibly TRBD1 (5 bases). From germline, CDR1 is KGHSH and CDR2 LQKENI. This CDR3 contains 12 residues. V gave up 4 bases and J gave up 3 bases, with 6 bases separating them. CDR3 sequence (DNA): TGTGCCAGCTCACGCAGGGAAGAGACCCAGTACTTC. Amino acid sequence: CASSRREETQYF.

V and J are TRBV4-1 and TRBJ1-3, with D possibly being TRBD1 (5 bases). Germline values: CDR1 MGHRA, CDR2 YSYEKL. V shed 2 bases and J shed 0 bases, with 11 bases lying between them. This CDR3 has 16 amino acids. The CDR3 DNA reads as TGCGCCAGCAGCCAAATGTGGGGGATCTCTGGAAACACCATATATTTT. Its translation is CASSQMWGISGNTIYF.

This chain uses TRBV29-1 with TRBJ2-1; 12 nucleotides match TRBD2. This CDR3 region has 18 residues. Germline V CDR1 and CDR2: SQVTM, ANQGSEA. The V gene end was trimmed by 3 bases and the J gene end by 5 bases; junction bases not matched to a gene: 14. The CDR3 DNA reads TGCAGCGTTGAGTTCCTAGCGGGAGGGCCCATGGGGAACAATGAGCAGTTCTTC. Translation: CSVEFLAGGPMGNNEQFF.

A single count supports this clone. J is TRBJ2-2 and V is TRBV11-2, with TRBD2 identical over 13 bases. J gave up 1 base and V 5 bases, and 10 bases lay outside the gene matches. Germline values: CDR1 SGHAT, CDR2 FQNNGV. The CDR3 totals 19 residues. CDR3 protein: CASSIRTSGSTGNTGELFF. In nucleotides, the CDR3 is TGTGCCAGCAGCATCCGGACTAGCGGGAGTACGGGGAACACCGGGGAGCTGTTTTTT.

This clone appeared a few times. V is TRBV6-6 and J is TRBJ2-2; the D call may be TRBD1 or TRBD2 (5 bases each). Trimming removed 7 bases at V and 5 bases at J, with 20 bases between. CDR3 length equals 16 residues. Germline CDR1 is MNHNY and CDR2 is SVGAGI (reference sequence). The CDR3 protein is CASTPPLSEGTGELFF. The CDR3 DNA reads TGTGCCAGCACTCCCCCACTTTCCGAGGGGACCGGGGAGCTGTTTTTT.

The V gene is TRBV28, the J gene TRBJ1-2, with D perhaps TRBD1 (5 bases). Germline V gene lookup returns CDR1 MDHEN and CDR2 SYDVKM. CDR3 length equals 15 residues. Trimming shortened V by 7 bases and J by 0 bases, and 15 bases separated the two germline ends. The CDR3 protein is CASTLTVTANYGYTF. The CDR3 DNA is TGTGCCAGCACACTCACAGTGACAGCTAACTATGGCTACACCTTC.

The gene calls are TRBV28 and TRBJ1-3; D gene ambiguous. CDR3 size: 13 residues. V shed 6 bases and J shed 4 bases, with 10 bases lying between them. Germline V CDR1 and CDR2: MDHEN, SYDVKM. In nucleotides, the CDR3 is TGTGCCAGCAGCGGACCGACCGGAAACACCATATATTTT. Translation: CASSGPTGNTIYF.

The V call is TRBV5-1, the J call TRBJ2-3; D is possibly TRBD2 (5 bases). The CDR3 is made up of 15 amino acids. Germline V gene lookup returns CDR1 SGHRS and CDR2 YFSETQ. Trimming took 2 bases from V and 0 from J, leaving 10 bases between them. CDR3 coding DNA: TGCGCCAGCAGCTTTAGGGCTAGCAGCACAGATACGCAGTATTTT. Translated: CASSFRASSTDTQYF.

A few counts support this clone. The chain is built from TRBV11-2 and TRBJ2-7, with TRBD1 identical over 7 bases. V trimming: 5 bases; J trimming: 6 bases; junction bases outside the gene matches: 13. The CDR3 loop spans 15 amino acids. Germline loops: CDR1 SGHAT, CDR2 FQNNGV. CDR3 nucleotide sequence: TGTGCCAGCAGCCATTTCAAGGACAGGTGGGGCGAGCAGTACTTC. This translates into CASSHFKDRWGEQYF.

The J gene is TRBJ1-4, the V gene TRBV18, with TRBD1 identical over 7 bases. The CDR3 length is 16 residues. Looked up from germline, CDR1 is KGHSH and CDR2 is LQKENI. J lost 6 bases, V lost 3 bases, and 10 bases had no gene match. CDR3 DNA: TGTGCCAGCTCACCTTATCGACAGGGTAGGGATGAAAAACTGTTTTTT. Its protein is CASSPYRQGRDEKLFF.

This chain links TRBV5-8 with TRBJ2-2; D is ambiguous. This CDR3 is 14 amino acids long. Germline V lookup: CDR1 SGHTS, CDR2 YDEGEE. Trimming stripped 3 bases from V and 5 bases from J, with 11 bases between. CDR3 residues: CASSSGPTTGELFF. In nucleotides, the CDR3 is TGTGCCAGCAGCTCTGGACCCACGACCGGGGAGCTGTTTTTT.

This clone was counted only a few times. The V gene is TRBV28, the J gene TRBJ1-1; 10 bases are shared with TRBD1. CDR1 and CDR2 (germline): MDHEN, SYDVKM. CDR3 length: 14 residues. Losses at the gene ends were 6 bases for V and 11 bases for J; bases not matched to a gene: 12. CDR3 in DNA: TGTGCCAGCAGCCCAGGGACAGGGGTTTATGGGGCTTTCTTT. Amino acids: CASSPGTGVYGAFF.

This clone was picked up many times. The sample has other DNA sequences that encode this CDR3 too. This chain joins TRBV7-3 and TRBJ1-1; 7 bases fit TRBD1. The V and J ends lost 4 bases and 3 bases, in that order; junction bases with no gene match: 2. The germline CDR1 and CDR2 sequences are SGHTA and FQGTGA. This CDR3 region has 13 residues. DNA for the CDR3: TGTGCCAGCAGCTCCGACAGGGACACTGAAGCTTTCTTT. Translating it yields CASSSDRDTEAFF.

The chain employs TRBV19 and TRBJ2-1; D ambiguous. The germline gives CDR1 LNHDA, CDR2 SQIVND (reference sequence). V lost 1 base, J lost 2 bases, and 9 bases lay in between. This CDR3 is built from 15 residues. The CDR3 DNA is TGTGCCAGTAGTATAGCGGCTACAACCTACAATGAGCAGTTCTTC. Its protein is CASSIAATTYNEQFF.

A single count supports this clone. The chain has TRBV5-1 and TRBJ2-5; D ambiguous. Germline V lookup: CDR1 SGHRS, CDR2 YFSETQ. The CDR3 is 15 amino acids. V gave up 0 bases and J gave up 0 bases, with 9 bases separating them. This chain's CDR3 is CASSLATTDQETQYF. In DNA form, the CDR3 reads TGCGCCAGCAGCTTGGCCACAACGGACCAAGAGACCCAGTACTTC.

CDR3 residues: CASSDPQRMYETQYF. The DNA of the CDR3 is TGTGCCAGCAGTGACCCCCAGCGTATGTACGAGACCCAGTACTTC. The gene calls are TRBV25-1 and TRBJ2-5; D not certain. Trimming left V 3 bases short and J 5 bases short, with 16 bases between. Germline V lookup: CDR1 MGHDK, CDR2 SYGVNS. The length of the CDR3 is 15 residues.

CDR3 sequence reads: CASSLEGAEGYTF. The CDR3 coding sequence is TGTGCCAGCAGCTTAGAGGGGGCGGAGGGCTACACCTTC. This rearrangement joins TRBV5-5 to TRBJ1-2, with 7 bases fitting TRBD1. Trimming took 2 bases from V and 8 from J; bases not matched to a gene: 6. The CDR3 runs 13 residues. The germline gives CDR1 SGHKS, CDR2 YYEKEE (reference sequence).

This chain connects TRBV5-1 to TRBJ1-1; no clear D gene. The CDR3 loop spans 15 amino acids. CDR1 SGHRS and CDR2 YFSETQ come from the germline V gene. V gave up 1 base and J gave up 1 base, with 11 bases separating them. The chain's CDR3 is CASSLSNPGNTEAFF. CDR3 bases: TGCGCCAGCAGCTTGTCGAACCCAGGGAACACTGAAGCTTTCTTT.

The chain combines TRBV19 with TRBJ1-1; 10 nucleotides agree with TRBD1. The CDR3 runs to 14 residues. Germline V lookup: CDR1 LNHDA, CDR2 SQIVND (reference sequence). J gave up 10 bases and V 8 bases, and 13 bases lay outside the gene matches. CDR3 residues: CASSGQGWAARAFF. For the CDR3, the DNA is TGTGCCAGTTCGGGACAGGGGTGGGCAGCGCGAGCTTTCTTT.

V usage is TRBV19 and J usage is TRBJ1-2; D unresolved. Trimming shortened V by 9 bases and J by 4 bases, and 21 bases separated the two germline ends. The germline V gene encodes CDR1 LNHDA and CDR2 SQIVND (reference sequence). CDR3 size: 15 residues. The CDR3 DNA reads as TGTGCCAGCGCCGACCGTAAAAGGACCCCCTATGGCTACACCTTC. Translated: CASADRKRTPYGYTF.

The genes are TRBV11-3 and TRBJ2-7; 9 nucleotides agree with TRBD1. CDR1 SGHNT and CDR2 YENEEA come from the germline V gene. With V trimmed by 1 base and J by 3 bases, 7 bases remained unmatched. CDR3 length equals 16 residues. CDR3 sequence: CASSLGGDRANYEQYF. For the CDR3, the DNA is TGTGCCAGCAGCTTAGGGGGGGACAGGGCAAACTACGAGCAGTACTTC. The full variable domain, completed using reference TRBV11-3 and TRBJ2-7, is EAGVVQSPRYKIIEKKQPVAFWCNPISGHNTLYWYLQNLGQGPELLIRYENEEAVDDSQLPKDRFSAERLKGVDSTLKIQPAELGDSAVYLCASSLGGDRANYEQYFGPGTRLTVT.

V and J are TRBV29-1 and TRBJ2-2, with 7 bases identical to TRBD1. This CDR3 region has 19 residues. V was pared by 1 base and J by 4 bases, with 18 bases of the junction left unmatched. Germline V CDR1 and CDR2: SQVTM, ANQGSEA. CDR3: CSVEGGVGRGNRRTGELFF. The CDR3 DNA reads TGCAGCGTTGAAGGTGGGGTCGGCAGGGGGAACCGCCGCACCGGGGAGCTGTTTTTT.